The T cell receptor (beta chain) under discussion was sequenced for a study of blood T cell repertoires in COVID-19. Study at large: Sites across the United States, Italy and Spain contributed samples from acute and convalescent COVID-19. T cells, B-cell-depleted T cells, or PBMCs provided the cDNA or gDNA that served as material.

V dropped 4 bases and J dropped 4; count of bases not matched to a gene: 9. The CDR3 extends over 15 amino acids. Germline V gene sequence: CDR1 SGDLS, CDR2 YYNGEE. There are a few counts of this clone. Assay used: immunoSEQ multiplex PCR; TCRdb lists only in-frame clones, some missing. Of tens of thousands of clones listed, roughly 78% are singletons. The V call is TRBV9, the J call TRBJ1-1, with 8 positions matching TRBD1. This clonotype originated in a man in his 70s with acute or convalescent COVID-19. Sequencing was done on a sample of peripheral blood. CDR3 DNA sequence: TGTGCCAGCAGCCCGGACAGGGTGAGGCGCACTGAAGCTTTCTTT. Protein: CASSPDRVRRTEAFF.